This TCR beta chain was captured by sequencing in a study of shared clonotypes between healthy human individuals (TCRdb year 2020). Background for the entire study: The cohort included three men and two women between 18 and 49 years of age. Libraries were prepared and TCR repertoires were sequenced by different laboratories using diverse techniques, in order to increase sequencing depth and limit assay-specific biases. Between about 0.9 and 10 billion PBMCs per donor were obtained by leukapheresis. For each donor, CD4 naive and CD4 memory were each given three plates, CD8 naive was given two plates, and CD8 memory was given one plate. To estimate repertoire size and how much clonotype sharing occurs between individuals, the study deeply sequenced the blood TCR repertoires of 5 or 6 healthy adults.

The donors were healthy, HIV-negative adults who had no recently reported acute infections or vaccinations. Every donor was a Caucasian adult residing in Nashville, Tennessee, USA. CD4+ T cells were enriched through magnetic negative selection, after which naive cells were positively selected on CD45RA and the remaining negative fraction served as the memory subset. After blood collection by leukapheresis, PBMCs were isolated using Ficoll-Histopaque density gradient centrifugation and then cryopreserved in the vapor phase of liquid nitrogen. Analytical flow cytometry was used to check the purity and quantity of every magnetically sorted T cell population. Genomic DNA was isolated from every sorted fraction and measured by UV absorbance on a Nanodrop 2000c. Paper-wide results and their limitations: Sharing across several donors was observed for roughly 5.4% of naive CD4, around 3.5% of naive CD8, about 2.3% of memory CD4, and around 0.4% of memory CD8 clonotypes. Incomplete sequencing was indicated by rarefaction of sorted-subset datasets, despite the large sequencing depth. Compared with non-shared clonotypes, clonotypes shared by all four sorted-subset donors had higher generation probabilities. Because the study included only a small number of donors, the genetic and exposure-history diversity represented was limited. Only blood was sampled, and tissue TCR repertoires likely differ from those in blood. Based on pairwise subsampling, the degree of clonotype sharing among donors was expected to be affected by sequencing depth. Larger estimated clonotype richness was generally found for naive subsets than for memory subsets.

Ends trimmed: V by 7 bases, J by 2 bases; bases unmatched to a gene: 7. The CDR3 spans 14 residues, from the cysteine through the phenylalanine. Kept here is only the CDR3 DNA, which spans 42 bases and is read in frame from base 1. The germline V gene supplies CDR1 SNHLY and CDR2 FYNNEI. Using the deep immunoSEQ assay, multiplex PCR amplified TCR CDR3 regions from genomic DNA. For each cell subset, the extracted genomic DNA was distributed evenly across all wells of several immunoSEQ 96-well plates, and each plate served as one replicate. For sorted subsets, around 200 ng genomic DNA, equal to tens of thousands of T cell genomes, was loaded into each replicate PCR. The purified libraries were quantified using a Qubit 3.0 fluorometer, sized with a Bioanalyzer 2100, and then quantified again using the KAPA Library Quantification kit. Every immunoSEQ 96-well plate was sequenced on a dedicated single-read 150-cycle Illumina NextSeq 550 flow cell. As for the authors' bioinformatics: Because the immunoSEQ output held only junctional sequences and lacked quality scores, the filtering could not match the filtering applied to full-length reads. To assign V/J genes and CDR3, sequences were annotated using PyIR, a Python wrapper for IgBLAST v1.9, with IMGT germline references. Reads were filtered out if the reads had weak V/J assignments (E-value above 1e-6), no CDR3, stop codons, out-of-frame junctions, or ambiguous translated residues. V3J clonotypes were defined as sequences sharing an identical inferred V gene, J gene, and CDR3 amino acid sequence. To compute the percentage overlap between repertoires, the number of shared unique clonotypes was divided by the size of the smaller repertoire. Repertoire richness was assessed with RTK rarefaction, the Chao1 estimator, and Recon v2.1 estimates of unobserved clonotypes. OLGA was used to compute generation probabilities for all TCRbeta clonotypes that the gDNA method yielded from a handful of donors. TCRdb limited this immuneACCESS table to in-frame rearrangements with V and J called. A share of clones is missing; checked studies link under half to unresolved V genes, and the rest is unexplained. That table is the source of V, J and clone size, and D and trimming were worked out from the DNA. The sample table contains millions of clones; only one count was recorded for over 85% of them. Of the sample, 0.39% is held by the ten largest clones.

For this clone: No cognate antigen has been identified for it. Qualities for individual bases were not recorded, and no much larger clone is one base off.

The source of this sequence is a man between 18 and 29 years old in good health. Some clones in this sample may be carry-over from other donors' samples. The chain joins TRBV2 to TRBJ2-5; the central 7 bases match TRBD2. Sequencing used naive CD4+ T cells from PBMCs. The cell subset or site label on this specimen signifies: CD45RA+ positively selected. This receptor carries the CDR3 CASTRLAVQETQYF. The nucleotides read TGTGCCAGCACCAGGCTAGCGGTTCAAGAGACCCAGTACTTC.